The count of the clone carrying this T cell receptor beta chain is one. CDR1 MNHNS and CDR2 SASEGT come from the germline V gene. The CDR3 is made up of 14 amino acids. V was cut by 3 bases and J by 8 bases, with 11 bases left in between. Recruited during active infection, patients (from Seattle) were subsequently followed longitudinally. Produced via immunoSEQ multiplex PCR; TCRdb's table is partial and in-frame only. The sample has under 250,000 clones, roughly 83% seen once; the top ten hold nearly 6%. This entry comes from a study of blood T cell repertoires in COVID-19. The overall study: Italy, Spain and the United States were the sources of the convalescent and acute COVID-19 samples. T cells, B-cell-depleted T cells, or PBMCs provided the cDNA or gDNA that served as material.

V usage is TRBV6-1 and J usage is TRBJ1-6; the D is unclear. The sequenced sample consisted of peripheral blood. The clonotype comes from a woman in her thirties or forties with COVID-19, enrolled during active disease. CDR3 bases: TGTGCCAGCAGTGATGCAGATCTCTATTCACCCCTCCACTTT. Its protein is CASSDADLYSPLHF.